A single sample gave rise to the 13 T cell receptor beta chains below, sequenced in a study of shared clonotypes between healthy human individuals (dated by TCRdb to about 2020). Receptors were amplified or captured by the immunoSEQ multiplex PCR assay. TCRdb holds this immuneACCESS table with in-frame rearrangements only. Some clones are missing; in checked studies, unresolved V genes explain under half, and the rest has no known cause. The sample includes roughly 760,000 clones, with 74% observed a single time. 1.7% of the sample rests with the top ten. The sequencing input was memory CD4+ T cells sorted from blood. The sample's cell subset or site label is to be understood as: CD45RA-negative fraction. The origin of the receptors is a woman in her thirties in good health.

CDR3 protein: CATSSMAGGPINIQYF. In nucleotides, the CDR3 is TGTGCCACCAGCAGCATGGCGGGAGGGCCGATAAACATTCAGTACTTC. The gene calls are TRBV15 and TRBJ2-4; 9 bases are a match to TRBD2. This CDR3 has 16 amino acids. Losses at the gene ends were 3 bases for V and 6 bases for J; bases not matched to a gene: 9. Germline assignment: CDR1 LNHNV and CDR2 YYDKDF (reference sequence).

This sequence joins TRBV2 and TRBJ2-5; no clear D. V dropped 3 bases and J dropped 2 bases, with 10 bases sitting between them. This CDR3 is built from 14 residues. Germline CDR1 SNHLY, CDR2 FYNNEI. This chain's CDR3 is CASSEGLVQETQYF. The CDR3 nucleotides are TGTGCCAGCAGTGAGGGTTTAGTACAAGAGACCCAGTACTTC.

This rearrangement joins TRBV7-9 to TRBJ2-7; D is undetermined. Trimming took off 3 bases at V and 5 bases at J, with 11 bases between the two ends. CDR3 length: 13 amino acids. Germline V gene sequence: CDR1 SEHNR, CDR2 FQNEAQ (reference sequence). The CDR3 DNA sequence: TGTGCCAGCAGCTTGGACGTAAATAACGAGCAGTACTTC. Its protein is CASSLDVNNEQYF.

The rearrangement uses TRBV7-8 and TRBJ1-4; D is perhaps TRBD1 (5 bases). Per the germline V gene, CDR1 is SGHVS and CDR2 is FQNEAQ. V lost 2 bases, J lost 8 bases, and 24 bases lay in between. The length of the CDR3 is 18 residues. The CDR3 DNA is TGTGCCAGCAGCTTATTGGGTGGAACCGGGACCCGGAGGGAAAAACTGTTTTTT. Amino acid sequence: CASSLLGGTGTRREKLFF.

This chain links TRBV5-1 with TRBJ2-7, with 8 positions matching TRBD1. Trimming took 0 bases from V and 3 from J; bases not matched to a gene: 5. The germline gives CDR1 SGHRS, CDR2 YFSETQ. This CDR3 contains 15 residues. CDR3 sequence reads: CASSLASDRDYEQYF. In DNA form, the CDR3 reads TGCGCCAGCAGCTTGGCCTCGGACAGGGACTACGAGCAGTACTTC.

The rearrangement links TRBV10-3 to TRBJ2-3; 7 bases are a match to TRBD2. The CDR3 covers 15 residues. CDR1 is ENHRY and CDR2 is SYGVKD in the germline V gene. V lost 4 bases to trimming and J lost 0 bases; unmatched junction nucleotides: 4. In DNA form, the CDR3 reads TGTGCCATCAGTGGAGCTAGCGGTAGCACAGATACGCAGTATTTT. This encodes CAISGASGSTDTQYF.

V and J are TRBV6-1 and TRBJ2-7, with a weak D call TRBD1 (6 bases). The CDR3 has 15 amino acids. V was clipped by 4 bases and J by 0 bases, with 13 bases between them. Germline V gene lookup returns CDR1 MNHNS and CDR2 SASEGT. The CDR3 bases are TGTGCCAGCAGTGTGGACAGCCAGAGCTCCTACGAGCAGTACTTC. Its protein is CASSVDSQSSYEQYF.

The genes are TRBV11-2 and TRBJ2-7; D call uncertain. The CDR3 extends over 18 amino acids. Trimming cost V 0 bases and J 0 bases, with 18 bases left between them. Germline CDR1 reads SGHAT; CDR2 reads FQNNGV. The CDR3 DNA is TGTGCCAGCAGCTTAGATAGGATAGTGATGGATAGCTCCTACGAGCAGTACTTC. It codes for CASSLDRIVMDSSYEQYF.

This chain uses TRBV5-5 with TRBJ2-5; D is unclear. Germline V lookup: CDR1 SGHKS, CDR2 YYEKEE (reference sequence). The CDR3 is made up of 14 amino acids. V was clipped by 0 bases and J by 2 bases, with 8 bases between them. CDR3 DNA sequence: TGTGCCAGCAGCTTGGTAACTGTACAAGAGACCCAGTACTTC. Amino acid sequence: CASSLVTVQETQYF.

The chain combines TRBV18 with TRBJ2-7, with D maybe TRBD1 (6 bases). This CDR3 has 14 amino acids. The germline V and J ends were trimmed by 3 bases and 0 bases, with 9 bases remaining between them. The V gene's germline CDR1 is KGHSH and CDR2 LQKENI. CDR3 coding DNA: TGTGCCAGCTCACCCGGGACACCCTCCTACGAGCAGTACTTC. It yields the protein CASSPGTPSYEQYF.

V is TRBV11-2 and J is TRBJ2-7; TRBD2 matches at 10 bases. This CDR3 region has 17 residues. J lost 6 bases, V lost 5 bases, and 16 bases had no gene match. Germline lookup yields CDR1 SGHAT and CDR2 FQNNGV. CDR3 residues: CASSPSFYLAGDSEQYF. The CDR3 bases are TGTGCCAGCAGCCCTAGCTTCTATCTAGCGGGAGATTCCGAGCAGTACTTC. The complete variable domain, with remaining parts taken from reference TRBV11-2 and TRBJ2-7, reads EAGVAQSPRYKIIEKRQSVAFWCNPISGHATLYWYQQILGQGPKLLIQFQNNGVVDDSQLPKDRFSAERLKGVDSTLKIQPAKLEDSAVYLCASSPSFYLAGDSEQYFGPGTRLTVT.

This clone was recorded only once. The chain employs TRBV5-5 and TRBJ1-1, with D possibly being TRBD1 (5 bases). With 4 bases removed from V and 7 bases from J, the gap between germline ends came to 20 bases. This CDR3 is built from 15 residues. Germline V gene data show CDR1 as SGHKS and CDR2 as YYEKEE (reference sequence). The CDR3 nucleotides are TGTGCCAGCAGCCCGAGGGGTTCGCAATCGGGTGAAGCTTTCTTT. As protein: CASSPRGSQSGEAFF.

The chain carries TRBV2 and TRBJ1-1; D gene uncertain. The length of the CDR3 is 13 residues. Trimming removed 0 bases at V and 8 bases at J, with 10 bases between. Germline V lookup: CDR1 SNHLY, CDR2 FYNNEI. CDR3 nucleotide sequence: TGTGCCAGCAGTGAAGCCGTGCGCACGGAAGCTTTCTTT. Amino acid sequence: CASSEAVRTEAFF.